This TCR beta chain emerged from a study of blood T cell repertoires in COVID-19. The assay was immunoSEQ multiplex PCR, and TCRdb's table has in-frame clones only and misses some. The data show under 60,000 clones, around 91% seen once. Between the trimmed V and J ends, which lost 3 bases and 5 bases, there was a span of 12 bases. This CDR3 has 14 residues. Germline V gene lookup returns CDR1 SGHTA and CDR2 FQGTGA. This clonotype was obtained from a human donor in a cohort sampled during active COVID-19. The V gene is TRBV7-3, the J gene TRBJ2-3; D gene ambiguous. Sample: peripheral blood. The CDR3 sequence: CASSFGSYRDTQYF. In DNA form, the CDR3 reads TGTGCCAGCAGCTTTGGCTCTTACCGAGATACGCAGTATTTT.